This T cell receptor beta chain came from a study of T cells in localized non-small cell lung cancer. Notes on the study in general: Heterogeneity remains possible, as sequencing covered one tumor region only. Longer overall survival was associated with a higher density of T cells in the blood. Detection in adjacent lung was observed for a median roughly 57 of the top 100 tumor clones.

Here immunoSEQ multiplex PCR was the method, and the copy in TCRdb shows in-frame clones only, minus some. The sample consists of roughly 84,000 clones, about 88% of them appearing once. As regards this clone: Its target is not known.

The J segment lost 2 bases and the V segment lost 4 bases, leaving 9 bases of the junction unmatched. CDR3 length equals 15 residues. Germline assignment: CDR1 SQVTM and CDR2 ANQGSEA. The TCR was taken from a woman aged 40-69 years with stage I squamous cell lung carcinoma. V and J are TRBV29-1 and TRBJ2-3, with 7 bases matching TRBD2. The sequencing used peripheral blood, collected before any cancer treatment. The DNA for the CDR3 is TGCAGCGTTGGGGGAGCGGGGCGTCACACAGATACGCAGTATTTT. This codes for CSVGGAGRHTDTQYF.